This T cell receptor beta chain was found in a study of OX40 agonist ivuxolimab in advanced cancers. Study at large: Prior checkpoint blockade (anti-PD-1, anti-PD-L1 or anti-CTLA-4) was permitted; approximately 40% had it.

The CDR3 runs to 14 residues. Germline values: CDR1 MNHNS, CDR2 SASEGT. Trimming took off 6 bases at V and 3 bases at J, with 14 bases between the two ends. Using immunoSEQ multiplex PCR, the repertoire was profiled, and TCRdb retains in-frame clones only, with some absent. The table includes some 100,000 clones, about 85% detected once. Overall study results and limits: Both CD4+ and CD8+ T cell populations in blood had undergone clonal expansion by week 6 at 0.1 to 3.0 mg/kg.

Patients were ineligible given autoimmune disease history or systemic immunosuppression. A remark on this clone: Its antigen is unidentified.

The material sequenced was CD4+ or CD8+ T cells sorted from blood, taken in a trial of the OX40 agonist ivuxolimab. The receptor was isolated from an adult with an advanced solid tumor such as melanoma, head and neck, liver or kidney cancer. The chain joins TRBV6-1 to TRBJ1-1; no reliable D call. Here the CDR3 reads CASSASWGDTEAFF. The CDR3 DNA sequence: TGTGCCAGCAGCGCGTCCTGGGGAGACACTGAAGCTTTCTTT.